This entry lists 12 T cell receptor beta chains sequenced from one sample in a study of blood T cell repertoires in COVID-19. Produced via immunoSEQ multiplex PCR; TCRdb's table is partial and in-frame only. The table records approximately 220,000 clones, about 85% of them present only once. Sequences were obtained from peripheral blood. These receptors were obtained from a man between 45 and 60 years old who had recovered from COVID-19.

This chain connects TRBV6-6 to TRBJ2-6; possibly TRBD1 for D (6 bases). The CDR3 sequence is 14 residues long. Trimming left V 5 bases short and J 3 bases short, with 8 bases between. Germline lookup yields CDR1 MNHNY and CDR2 SVGAGI (reference sequence). CDR3 protein: CASSQGGGANVLTF. CDR3 in DNA: TGTGCCAGCAGTCAAGGGGGTGGGGCCAACGTCCTGACTTTC.

The chain employs TRBV5-1 and TRBJ1-1; 8 bases map to TRBD1. There are 13 residues in the CDR3. Trimming took 4 bases from V and 7 from J; bases not matched to a gene: 6. Germline CDR1 and CDR2: SGHRS and YFSETQ. As DNA, the CDR3 is TGCGCCAGCAGCCCGGACAGGGAGGATGAAGCTTTCTTT. As protein: CASSPDREDEAFF.

The genes are TRBV10-3 and TRBJ2-1; 9 bases align to TRBD2. The junction had 5 bases not matched to a gene; V was cut back by 2 bases and J by 6 bases. The CDR3 runs to 15 residues. Germline CDR1 and CDR2: ENHRY and SYGVKD. The CDR3 loop is CAISESSGSRNEQFF. The CDR3, as DNA: TGTGCCATCAGTGAGAGTAGCGGGAGTCGCAATGAGCAGTTCTTC.

The gene calls are TRBV6-5 and TRBJ2-5, with TRBD2 matching 8 bases. V shed 2 bases and J 5 bases; nucleotides not matched to a gene: 7. Germline V CDR1 and CDR2: MNHEY, SVGAGI. There are 15 residues in the CDR3. CDR3 in amino acids: CASSYRQGLVETQYF. CDR3 sequence (DNA): TGTGCCAGCAGTTACCGCCAGGGACTAGTGGAGACCCAGTACTTC.

This sequence joins TRBV27 and TRBJ1-1; D perhaps matches TRBD1 (6 bases). Looked up from germline, CDR1 is MNHEY and CDR2 is SMNVEV (reference sequence). With 8 bases removed from V and 0 bases from J, the gap between germline ends came to 13 bases. The CDR3 length is 14 residues. CDR3 amino acids: CASCKGVLNTEAFF. DNA of the CDR3: TGTGCCAGCTGCAAGGGGGTCCTGAACACTGAAGCTTTCTTT.

This chain links TRBV19 with TRBJ1-5; no firm D call. The CDR3 contains 13 residues. Germline loops: CDR1 LNHDA, CDR2 SQIVND (reference sequence). The V end lost 3 bases, the J end lost 4 bases, and 7 bases lay between the germline ends. CDR3 amino acids: CASSIARNQPQHF. The CDR3 DNA is TGTGCCAGTAGTATTGCCAGAAATCAGCCCCAGCATTTT.

The V gene is TRBV7-2, the J gene TRBJ2-2, with TRBD2 matching 9 bases. V lost 5 bases to trimming and J lost 7 bases; unmatched junction nucleotides: 11. CDR3 size: 16 residues. Germline loops: CDR1 SGHTA, CDR2 FQGNSA. In DNA form, the CDR3 reads TGTGCCAGCAGCGCCCGGGGCGGGAGGGCCGGCGGGGAGCTGTTTTTT. This codes for CASSARGGRAGGELFF. The whole variable domain, remainder taken from reference TRBV7-2 and TRBJ2-2, is GAGVSQSPSNKVTEKGKDVELRCDPISGHTALYWYRQSLGQGLEFLIYFQGNSAPDKSGLPSDRFSAERTGGSVSTLTIQRTQQEDSAVYLCASSARGGRAGGELFFGEGSRLTVL.

In this sample, this clone turned up a few times. The CDR3 loop is CASSLARGGPTVDTQYF. CDR3 nucleotides: TGCGCCAGCAGCTTGGCCCGGGGGGGCCCGACGGTAGATACGCAGTATTTT. The rearrangement links TRBV5-1 to TRBJ2-3; 8 nucleotides match TRBD2. The CDR3 covers 17 residues. V was clipped by 0 bases and J by 5 bases; unmatched bases: 11. Germline CDR1 SGHRS, CDR2 YFSETQ. Full variable domain (remainder filled in from reference TRBV5-1 and TRBJ2-3): KAGVTQTPRYLIKTRGQQVTLSCSPISGHRSVSWYQQTPGQGLQFLFEYFSETQRNKGNFPGRFSGRQFSNSRSEMNVSTLELGDSALYLCASSLARGGPTVDTQYFGPGTRLTVL.

V gene TRBV6-5 combines with J gene TRBJ2-3; D possibly corresponds to TRBD2 (7 bases). V lost 7 bases and J 6 bases, leaving 20 bases between the germline ends. The germline gives CDR1 MNHEY, CDR2 SVGAGI. This CDR3 comprises 15 residues. Here the CDR3 DNA reads TGTGCCAGCATCCCGCGGGCCGGGGGGCATGATACGCAGTATTTT. The encoded protein is CASIPRAGGHDTQYF.

The J gene is TRBJ1-3, the V gene TRBV19; D unresolved. The V end lost 3 bases, the J end lost 1 base, and 19 bases lay between the germline ends. In germline, CDR1 is LNHDA, CDR2 SQIVND (reference sequence). The CDR3 is 18 residues long. DNA of the CDR3: TGTGCCAGTAGTATCCGGCAGCCCCAAAGGAGGTCTGGAAACACCATATATTTT. Residues: CASSIRQPQRRSGNTIYF.

The CDR3 loop is CAWSPRTVMNTEAFF. CDR3 DNA sequence: TGTGCCTGGAGTCCGCGAACTGTCATGAACACTGAAGCTTTCTTT. This chain connects TRBV30 to TRBJ1-1; D gene uncertain. CDR1 and CDR2 from the germline V gene are GTSNPN and SVGIG (reference sequence). This CDR3 has 15 amino acids. Trimming removed 2 bases at V and 0 bases at J, with 13 bases between.

The chain employs TRBV2 and TRBJ1-1, with D possibly matching TRBD1 (5 bases). The germline CDR1 and CDR2 sequences are SNHLY and FYNNEI. This CDR3 has 12 amino acids. V lost 6 bases, J lost 7 bases, and 12 bases lay in between. CDR3: CASRADRDEAFF. CDR3 coding DNA: TGTGCCAGCAGGGCTGACAGAGATGAAGCTTTCTTT.